Following are 19 T cell receptor beta chains from one sample sequenced in a study of shared clonotypes between healthy human individuals. Only in-frame clones appear in the TCRdb table, and some are missing; sequencing was by immunoSEQ multiplex PCR. Here the sample spans approximately 600,000 clones, 90% to 95% being singletons. The naive CD8 population came from CD45RO-negative cells selected for CCR7, without terminally differentiated effector memory CD45RA+ cells. The sample consisted of naive CD8+ T cells sorted from blood. These receptors were taken from a woman younger than 45 in good health.

This chain uses TRBV6-1 with TRBJ2-2; possibly TRBD2 for D (5 bases). From germline, CDR1 is MNHNS and CDR2 SASEGT. The CDR3 loop spans 14 amino acids. V was cut by 6 bases and J by 3 bases, with 11 bases left in between. In nucleotides, the CDR3 is TGTGCCAGCAGCGGGGAGTATTACACCGGGGAGCTGTTTTTT. It is translated as CASSGEYYTGELFF.

The chain combines TRBV16 with TRBJ1-2; D is unresolved. This CDR3 region has 18 residues. Per the germline V gene, CDR1 is KGHSY and CDR2 is FQNENV. Trimming pared 0 bases from V and 1 base from J, leaving 18 bases between. For the CDR3, the DNA is TGTGCCAGCAGCCAATCGAGTCTTGCTAACACTAATAACTATGGCTACACCTTC. Encoded protein: CASSQSSLANTNNYGYTF.

The V gene is TRBV27, the J gene TRBJ2-1; 8 nucleotides line up with TRBD2. J lost 5 bases, V lost 2 bases, and 2 bases had no gene match. CDR3 size: 14 residues. In germline, CDR1 is MNHEY, CDR2 SMNVEV (reference sequence). CDR3 coding DNA: TGTGCCAGCAGTTTAATTAGCGGGAACAATGAGCAGTTCTTC. This translates into CASSLISGNNEQFF.

The V gene is TRBV27, the J gene TRBJ2-5; 7 bases fit TRBD1. With V trimmed by 2 bases and J by 2 bases, 5 bases remained unmatched. In germline, CDR1 is MNHEY, CDR2 SMNVEV (reference sequence). The CDR3 extends over 15 amino acids. This CDR3 is CASSLATGHQETQYF. In DNA form, the CDR3 reads TGTGCCAGCAGTTTAGCGACAGGGCATCAAGAGACCCAGTACTTC.

V usage is TRBV7-8 and J usage is TRBJ2-1; perhaps TRBD2 as D (6 bases). Deletions cut 5 bases from V and 6 bases from J, with 11 bases between. In germline, CDR1 is SGHVS, CDR2 FQNEAQ. This CDR3 is built from 13 residues. The DNA of the CDR3 is TGTGCCAGCAGCGTGACTAGTCTCAATGAGCAGTTCTTC. Its translation: CASSVTSLNEQFF.

This rearrangement joins TRBV10-3 to TRBJ2-7; 11 positions match TRBD1. V lost 7 bases to trimming and J lost 4 bases; unmatched junction nucleotides: 3. The V gene's germline CDR1 is ENHRY and CDR2 SYGVKD. The CDR3 runs to 13 residues. The CDR3 DNA reads TGTGCCATCACTGGGACAGGGGGTTACGAGCAGTACTTC. Translated: CAITGTGGYEQYF.

There are a few counts of this clone. This rearrangement joins TRBV27 to TRBJ2-7; D is tentatively TRBD1 or TRBD2 (7 bases each). Germline loops: CDR1 MNHEY, CDR2 SMNVEV (reference sequence). There are 13 residues in the CDR3. V dropped 7 bases and J dropped 2 bases, with 12 bases sitting between them. The CDR3 nucleotides read TGTGCCAGCACCGGGGGGACAGCCTACGAGCAGTACTTC. Translating gives CASTGGTAYEQYF.

This sequence joins TRBV11-2 and TRBJ1-1; unclear D gene. The CDR3 consists of 13 residues. The V gene lost 5 bases and the J gene lost 2 bases, with 9 bases spanning the gap. Germline CDR1 reads SGHAT; CDR2 reads FQNNGV. CDR3 residues: CASSPPLNTEAFF. The CDR3 DNA reads TGTGCCAGCAGCCCCCCCCTAAACACTGAAGCTTTCTTT.

The V and J genes are TRBV27 and TRBJ2-1; D possibly corresponds to TRBD1 (5 bases). Germline V CDR1 and CDR2: MNHEY, SMNVEV (reference sequence). V lost 1 base, J lost 7 bases, and 11 bases lay in between. This CDR3 comprises 14 residues. The CDR3 loop reads CASSLLGRRNEQFF. The CDR3 region has the DNA TGTGCCAGCAGTTTATTGGGGCGCCGTAATGAGCAGTTCTTC.

The chain has TRBV11-2 and TRBJ1-2; D is uncertain. CDR1 and CDR2 from the germline V gene are SGHAT and FQNNGV. This CDR3 region has 11 residues. V was trimmed by 2 bases and J by 9 bases, leaving 7 bases between them. CDR3 loop: CASSLLGSYTF. CDR3 in DNA: TGTGCCAGCAGCTTACTTGGGAGCTACACCTTC.

The chain is built from TRBV19 and TRBJ2-5; TRBD2 matches at 9 bases. This CDR3 contains 20 residues. Trimming at V came to 5 bases and at J to 5 bases, leaving 24 bases not matched to a gene. The germline V gene encodes CDR1 LNHDA and CDR2 SQIVND (reference sequence). The CDR3 sequence: CASSAQAPSQPSGVWETQYF. The CDR3 DNA reads TGTGCCAGTAGTGCCCAAGCCCCCTCCCAACCTAGCGGGGTATGGGAGACCCAGTACTTC.

The V gene is TRBV7-6, the J gene TRBJ2-3; D uncertain. V lost 4 bases and J lost 4, with 3 bases in between. CDR3 size: 11 residues. CDR1 is SGHVS and CDR2 is FNYEAQ in the germline V gene. CDR3 sequence reads: CASSSSDTQYF. DNA for the CDR3: TGTGCCAGCAGCTCATCAGATACGCAGTATTTT. The full variable domain, in which reference TRBV7-6 and TRBJ2-3 provide the parts outside the CDR3, is GAGVSQSPRYKVTKRGQDVALRCDPISGHVSLYWYRQALGQGPEFLTYFNYEAQQDKSGLPNDRFSAERPEGSISTLTIQRTEQRDSAMYRCASSSSDTQYFGPGTRLTVL.

In this sample, this clone turned up a few times. The chain combines TRBV9 with TRBJ1-2; 8 bases are shared with TRBD1. Germline-derived CDR1 and CDR2 are SGDLS and YYNGEE. V dropped 4 bases and J dropped 8; count of bases not matched to a gene: 10. The CDR3 consists of 14 residues. CDR3 in DNA: TGTGCCAGCAGCCCTAGGACAGGGAGTGGAGGCTACACCTTC. The encoded protein is CASSPRTGSGGYTF. The complete variable domain, with remaining parts taken from reference TRBV9 and TRBJ1-2, reads DSGVTQTPKHLITATGQRVTLRCSPRSGDLSVYWYQQSLDQGLQFLIQYYNGEERAKGNILERFSAQQFPDLHSELNLSSLELGDSALYFCASSPRTGSGGYTFGSGTRLTVV.

The chain has TRBV27 and TRBJ2-3; TRBD1 is a possible D gene (6 bases). This CDR3 comprises 16 residues. Trimming cost V 3 bases and J 6 bases, with 19 bases left between them. CDR1 and CDR2 (germline): MNHEY, SMNVEV (reference sequence). Here the CDR3 DNA reads TGTGCCAGCAGTTTGTTGGGGGCCGAAGCTCCGGATACGCAGTATTTT. Its translation is CASSLLGAEAPDTQYF.

The CDR3 here is CASSLPAYEQYF. DNA for the CDR3: TGTGCCAGCAGCTTACCCGCCTACGAGCAGTACTTC. This chain connects TRBV7-9 to TRBJ2-7; D gene unclear. The ends were cut back, 2 bases at V and 2 bases at J, with 4 bases in the middle. The CDR3 length is 12 residues. Germline CDR1 and CDR2: SEHNR and FQNEAQ (reference sequence).

As regards this clone: Within the sample, other DNA sequences also encode this same CDR3. The chain recombines TRBV27 with TRBJ2-7, with 10 bases aligning to TRBD2. Germline CDR1 is MNHEY and CDR2 is SMNVEV (reference sequence). The J segment lost 3 bases and the V segment lost 8 bases, leaving 1 base of the junction unmatched. The CDR3 covers 12 residues. CDR3 nucleotides: TGTGCCAGCCGGACTAGCGGCTACGAGCAGTACTTC. The encoded protein is CASRTSGYEQYF.

This sequence joins TRBV28 and TRBJ2-3, with 9 bases lining up with TRBD2. Germline V gene sequence: CDR1 MDHEN, CDR2 SYDVKM. With V trimmed by 5 bases and J by 5 bases, 8 bases remained unmatched. CDR3 size: 15 residues. This chain's CDR3 is CASSAGGVAVDTQYF. Written as DNA, the CDR3 is TGTGCCAGCAGTGCGGGGGGGGTTGCTGTAGATACGCAGTATTTT.

The chain is built from TRBV5-6 and TRBJ2-3, with D unresolved. The CDR3 loop spans 16 amino acids. Germline loops: CDR1 SGHDT, CDR2 YYEEEE. V was pared by 2 bases and J by 0 bases, with 13 bases between. The CDR3: CASSFYGITSTDTQYF. The CDR3 nucleotides read TGTGCCAGCAGCTTTTATGGGATAACTAGCACAGATACGCAGTATTTT.

The CDR3 DNA follows: TGTGCCAGCAGCGAAACTAGCGGGAGGCCCTACGAGCAGTACTTC. This encodes CASSETSGRPYEQYF. The genes are TRBV11-1 and TRBJ2-5; TRBD2 matches 12 bases. The end of the DNA is better explained by TRBJ2-7, so the J call may be wrong. Germline V CDR1 and CDR2: SGHAT, FQDESV (reference sequence). This CDR3 is 15 amino acids long.